This T cell receptor beta chain derives from a study of spatial heterogeneity in lung cancer. Overall study context: PBMC collected at follow-up were sequenced when available, a median of around 2 years after resection. An average of more than ten raw reads was observed per unique TCR and UMI combination.

Time point denoted: blood at routine non-recurrence follow-up after resection. Unsorted whole RNA samples from tumor, nontumor lung or frozen PBMC were sequenced. Notes on the study in general: Ubiquitous expanded tumor TCRs showed up in blood more at resection than follow-up.

A single record per CDR3 protein comes from TCRdb applying MiXCR to the 5' RACE reads. This sample has about 120,000 distinct CDR3 sequences, with 12% found just once. Germline values: CDR1 LGHNA, CDR2 YNFKEQ. Trimming left V 0 bases short and J 0 bases short, with 10 bases between. This CDR3 has 16 amino acids. This clonotype was detected many times. Antigen unknown. The rearrangement links TRBV4-2 to TRBJ2-3; D uncertain. The sample in question was PBMCs, obtained at follow-up. The source of this sequence is a male donor with early-stage non-small cell lung cancer. CDR3 amino acids: CASSQESSPSTDTQYF. The DNA of the CDR3 is TGTGCCAGCAGCCAAGAGTCCTCCCCGAGCACAGATACGCAGTATTTT.